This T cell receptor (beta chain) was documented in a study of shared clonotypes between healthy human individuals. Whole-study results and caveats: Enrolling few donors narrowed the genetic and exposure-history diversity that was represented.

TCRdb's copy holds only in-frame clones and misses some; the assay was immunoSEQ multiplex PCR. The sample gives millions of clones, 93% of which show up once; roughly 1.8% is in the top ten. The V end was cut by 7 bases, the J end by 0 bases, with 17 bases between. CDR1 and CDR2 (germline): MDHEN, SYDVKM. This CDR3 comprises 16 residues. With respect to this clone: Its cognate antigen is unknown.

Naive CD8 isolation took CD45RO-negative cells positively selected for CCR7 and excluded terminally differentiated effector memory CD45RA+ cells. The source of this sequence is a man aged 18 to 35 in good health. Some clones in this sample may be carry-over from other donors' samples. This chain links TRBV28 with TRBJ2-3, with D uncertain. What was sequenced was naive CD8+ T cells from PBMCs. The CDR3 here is CASKLDSPASTDTQYF. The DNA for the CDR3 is TGTGCCAGCAAATTAGACTCCCCCGCTAGCACAGATACGCAGTATTTT.